This T cell receptor beta chain was recorded in a study of somatic mutations in cytotoxic T cells in rheumatoid arthritis. The CDR3 covers 15 residues. CDR1 is MNHEY and CDR2 is SVGAGI in the germline V gene. J was trimmed by 0 bases and V by 6 bases; bases with no gene match: 6. Method: immunoSEQ multiplex PCR; TCRdb's copy keeps in-frame clones and lacks some. Here the sample spans about 20,000 clones, roughly 86% being singletons. V is TRBV6-5 and J is TRBJ2-3; 7 nucleotides align to TRBD2. Sequenced input: CD8+ T cells sorted from blood. The sequence came from a woman aged 50 to 60 in good health. The CDR3 loop is CASRPLATSTDTQYF. CDR3 DNA: TGTGCCAGCAGGCCACTAGCGACTAGCACAGATACGCAGTATTTT.